The 21 T cell receptor beta chains below come from one sample, sequenced in a study of shared clonotypes between healthy human individuals. Some clones are missing from TCRdb's copy, which holds only in-frame ones; the method was immunoSEQ multiplex PCR. The profile shows around 1,100,000 clones, 60% to 85% of them singletons. The sample taken for sequencing was memory CD4+ T cells from PBMCs. Sample subset: CD45RA-negative fraction. The source is a man aged 18 to 29 in good health. Some clones in this sample may be carry-over from other donors' samples.

The J gene is TRBJ2-1, the V gene TRBV28; 8 bases are a match to TRBD2. This CDR3 contains 16 residues. Germline V gives CDR1 MDHEN, CDR2 SYDVKM. Unmatched junction bases numbered 10, after V lost 6 bases and J lost 3 bases. CDR3 region: CASRLGAGAIYNEQFF. In nucleotides, the CDR3 is TGTGCCAGCAGGTTGGGAGCGGGAGCCATCTACAATGAGCAGTTCTTC.

The V and J genes are TRBV7-9 and TRBJ1-5; D is perhaps TRBD1 (5 bases). Germline V gene sequence: CDR1 SEHNR, CDR2 FQNEAQ (reference sequence). Trimming stripped 8 bases from V and 1 base from J, with 6 bases between. There are 12 residues in the CDR3. For the CDR3, the DNA is TGTGCCAGCGGGGCCAGCAATCAGCCCCAGCATTTT. It yields the protein CASGASNQPQHF.

J is TRBJ2-3 and V is TRBV6-1; TRBD2 is a possible D gene (6 bases). Germline V CDR1 and CDR2: MNHNS, SASEGT. This CDR3 has 14 residues. V lost 6 bases, J lost 0 bases, and 10 bases lay in between. The CDR3 spells CASRASVSTDTQYF. DNA for the CDR3: TGTGCCAGCAGAGCTAGCGTTAGCACAGATACGCAGTATTTT.

The CDR3 DNA reads as TGTGCCAGTAGTAAGGGGCGGAGGAATGAGCAGTTCTTC. This encodes CASSKGRRNEQFF. This chain joins TRBV19 and TRBJ2-1; D may be TRBD1 or TRBD2 (5 bases each). The V end was cut by 4 bases, the J end by 7 bases, with 11 bases between. Germline V gene data show CDR1 as LNHDA and CDR2 as SQIVND (reference sequence). The CDR3 covers 13 residues.

The rearrangement uses TRBV5-1 and TRBJ2-5; 7 nucleotides line up with TRBD1. The trim removed 1 base at V and 3 bases at J, leaving 9 bases unmatched. Germline values: CDR1 SGHRS, CDR2 YFSETQ. This CDR3 spans 16 amino acids. The CDR3 sequence: CASSLWATGAEETQYF. The CDR3, as DNA: TGCGCCAGCAGCTTGTGGGCAACAGGGGCGGAAGAGACCCAGTACTTC.

This chain connects TRBV28 to TRBJ2-3, with a tentative D call TRBD2 (6 bases). The CDR3 is 12 amino acids. Germline V gene data show CDR1 as MDHEN and CDR2 as SYDVKM. Between the trimmed V and J ends, which lost 6 bases and 6 bases, there was a span of 10 bases. The CDR3 nucleotides are TGTGCCAGCAGGTCGGAGGGGGATACGCAGTATTTT. It encodes CASRSEGDTQYF. The variable domain in full, with the rest retrieved from reference TRBV28 and TRBJ2-3, is DVKVTQSSRYLVKRTGEKVFLECVQDMDHENMFWYRQDPGLGLRLIYFSYDVKMKEKGDIPEGYSVSREKKERFSLILESASTNQTSMYLCASRSEGDTQYFGPGTRLTVL.

This chain uses TRBV10-3 with TRBJ1-5; D is unclear. Germline V gene sequence: CDR1 ENHRY, CDR2 SYGVKD. CDR3 size: 12 residues. Trimming removed 8 bases at V and 0 bases at J, with 5 bases between. CDR3 protein: CAIGDSNQPQHF. CDR3 sequence (DNA): TGTGCCATCGGGGATAGCAATCAGCCCCAGCATTTT.

This rearrangement joins TRBV7-8 to TRBJ2-3, with D tentatively TRBD2 (5 bases). Trimming left V 5 bases short and J 4 bases short, with 22 bases between. Germline V gives CDR1 SGHVS, CDR2 FQNEAQ. The CDR3 extends over 17 amino acids. CDR3 nucleotides: TGTGCCAGCAGCCACAGAGGGAGAGGGCCGAGCGCAGATACGCAGTATTTT. It codes for CASSHRGRGPSADTQYF.

The chain couples TRBV15 to TRBJ1-4, with D possibly being TRBD1 (5 bases). The germline V and J ends were trimmed by 8 bases and 7 bases, with 17 bases remaining between them. The germline V gene encodes CDR1 LNHNV and CDR2 YYDKDF (reference sequence). The CDR3 consists of 14 residues. The CDR3 loop reads CATAKGMGSEKLFF. Here the CDR3 DNA reads TGTGCCACCGCAAAGGGGATGGGTAGTGAAAAACTGTTTTTT.

This clone occurred once. The CDR3 is CASVLGTGGMGHEQYF. Written as DNA, the CDR3 is TGTGCCAGCGTGTTGGGTACAGGGGGCATGGGGCACGAGCAGTACTTC. This chain uses TRBV28 with TRBJ2-7, with 9 bases fitting TRBD1. The CDR3 is 16 amino acids. CDR1 is MDHEN, CDR2 SYDVKM, per germline. Trimming took 8 bases from V and 5 from J; bases not matched to a gene: 16.

The chain joins TRBV28 to TRBJ1-2; D call uncertain. Trimming left V 3 bases short and J 8 bases short, with 19 bases between. The CDR3 consists of 15 residues. Germline V gene lookup returns CDR1 MDHEN and CDR2 SYDVKM. CDR3 bases: TGTGCCAGCAGTTTCCCCCCCGGTACCAGGCAAGGCTACACCTTC. As protein: CASSFPPGTRQGYTF.

About this clone: Additional DNA sequences in this sample encode the identical CDR3. This chain connects TRBV5-1 to TRBJ2-1; D not resolved. The germline V gene encodes CDR1 SGHRS and CDR2 YFSETQ. The CDR3 contains 15 residues. Trimming left V 2 bases short and J 0 bases short, with 9 bases between. This CDR3 reads CASSLPGGSYNEQFF. The CDR3 DNA is TGCGCCAGCAGCTTACCTGGTGGCTCCTACAATGAGCAGTTCTTC.

V is TRBV27 and J is TRBJ2-1; D call uncertain. Germline-derived CDR1 and CDR2 are MNHEY and SMNVEV (reference sequence). CDR3 length equals 12 residues. Trimming took off 4 bases at V and 7 bases at J, with 8 bases between the two ends. CDR3 nucleotides: TGTGCCAGCAGTTCCTTTTATAATGAGCAGTTCTTC. It yields the protein CASSSFYNEQFF.

This chain joins TRBV28 and TRBJ1-3, with unresolved D. Looked up from germline, CDR1 is MDHEN and CDR2 is SYDVKM. Trimming took off 2 bases at V and 5 bases at J, with 7 bases between the two ends. CDR3 length: 13 amino acids. The CDR3 DNA is TGTGCCAGCAGTTTAAATTTGCGAAACACCATATATTTT. It yields the protein CASSLNLRNTIYF.

This chain joins TRBV6-6 and TRBJ1-1; 7 nucleotides match TRBD1. CDR1 and CDR2 (germline): MNHNY, SVGAGI (reference sequence). With V trimmed by 0 bases and J by 4 bases, 5 bases remained unmatched. The CDR3 covers 15 residues. The CDR3 nucleotides are TGTGCCAGCAGTTACTCGACAGGGTTTGGCACTGAAGCTTTCTTT. Protein: CASSYSTGFGTEAFF.

The chain links TRBV7-9 to TRBJ2-7; a possible D gene is TRBD2 (5 bases). This CDR3 is built from 14 residues. The V end lost 5 bases, the J end lost 2 bases, and 13 bases lay between the germline ends. The germline gives CDR1 SEHNR, CDR2 FQNEAQ (reference sequence). The CDR3 nucleotides are TGTGCCAGCAGCCCCTATCTCGGGGCCTACGAGCAGTACTTC. The encoded protein is CASSPYLGAYEQYF.

The chain joins TRBV25-1 to TRBJ1-1, with 8 bases aligning to TRBD1. The V gene end was trimmed by 6 bases and the J gene end by 1 base; junction bases not matched to a gene: 10. The CDR3 sequence is 16 residues long. The germline gives CDR1 MGHDK, CDR2 SYGVNS. CDR3 in DNA: TGTGCCAGCAGCCGGGGGAGACAGGGGAGGAACACTGAAGCTTTCTTT. Translating it yields CASSRGRQGRNTEAFF.

The rearrangement joins TRBV6-1 to TRBJ1-1, with D maybe TRBD1 (6 bases). The CDR3 is 13 residues long. Germline-derived CDR1 and CDR2 are MNHNS and SASEGT. Trimming left V 3 bases short and J 5 bases short, with 10 bases between. CDR3 residues: CASSENRETEAFF. The CDR3, as DNA: TGTGCCAGCAGTGAGAACAGGGAGACTGAAGCTTTCTTT.

There are a few counts of this clone. The chain uses TRBV18 and TRBJ2-1; 8 positions match TRBD1. V was pared by 2 bases and J by 7 bases, with 4 bases of the junction left unmatched. Germline V gene lookup returns CDR1 KGHSH and CDR2 LQKENI. The CDR3 consists of 14 residues. In nucleotides, the CDR3 is TGTGCCAGCTCACCATTGCAGGGGGCGAATGAGCAGTTCTTC. Its protein is CASSPLQGANEQFF.

The CDR3 nucleotides read TGTGCCAGCAGCCAGAACAGGGGATCCCAGCCCCAGCATTTT. Protein product: CASSQNRGSQPQHF. This rearrangement joins TRBV7-2 to TRBJ1-5, with 7 positions matching TRBD1. The germline V gene has CDR1 SGHTA and CDR2 FQGNSA. The CDR3 covers 14 residues. Unmatched junction bases numbered 8, after V lost 5 bases and J lost 7 bases.

The chain employs TRBV19 and TRBJ2-3, with 10 bases fitting TRBD2. Germline values: CDR1 LNHDA, CDR2 SQIVND (reference sequence). The V and J ends lost 4 bases and 5 bases, in that order; junction bases with no gene match: 9. This CDR3 region has 16 residues. CDR3 bases: TGTGCCAGTAGTAGTCTAGCGGGAGCAGGGGGAGATACGCAGTATTTT. The encoded protein is CASSSLAGAGGDTQYF. The full variable domain, rest sourced from reference TRBV19 and TRBJ2-3, is DGGITQSPKYLFRKEGQNVTLSCEQNLNHDAMYWYRQDPGQGLRLIYYSQIVNDFQKGDIAEGYSVSREKKESFPLTVTSAQKNPTAFYLCASSSLAGAGGDTQYFGPGTRLTVL.